This T cell receptor beta chain appears in the sequencing data of a study of tumor-infiltrating lymphocytes in primary liver carcinoma. In the study overall: Each participant had primary liver carcinoma, and surgical resection was the treatment. General observations from the study: It was tumor-adjacent and tumor-blood pairs that overlapped less than tumor region pairs did. Tumors had a top-250-clone fraction that was significantly higher than blood (p = 0.039).

The template, 500 ng total RNA, yielded TCR beta cDNA made with a constant-region primer. ARM-PCR, slightly modified, supplied the TCR beta libraries through three nested multiplex PCR rounds. It was with TRBV1-TRBV30 forward primers and a C-beta reverse primer that the first two PCR rounds were run, at about 10 cycles each. One entry per CDR3 protein results from TCRdb running MiXCR on the multiplex PCR reads. The sample shows about 330,000 distinct CDR3 sequences, around three fifths of them seen only once. Unmatched junction bases numbered 4, after V lost 5 bases and J lost 3 bases. CDR3 length: 13 residues. Germline V gene sequence: CDR1 GTSNPN, CDR2 SVGIG (reference sequence). This clonotype was counted between two and nine times. Its target is not known. In addition to blood RNA drawn from unsorted whole blood, germline DNA was extracted. No treatment had been given to the patients, who were chronically infected with HBV.

The sequence was collected from a man aged 35 to 55 with primary liver carcinoma and hepatitis B virus infection. Specimen: peripheral blood. The J gene is TRBJ2-1, the V gene TRBV30; 7 positions match TRBD2. CDR3 residues: CAWSSGNYNEQFF. Written as DNA, the CDR3 is TGTGCCTGGTCGAGCGGGAACTACAATGAGCAGTTCTTC. The full variable domain, completed using reference TRBV30 and TRBJ2-1, is SQTIHQWPATLVQPVGSPLSLECTVEGTSNPNLYWYRQAAGRGLQLLFYSVGIGQISSEVPQNLSASRPQDRQFILSSKKLLLSDSGFYLCAWSSGNYNEQFFGPGTRLTVL.